The 2 T cell receptor beta chains in this list originate from one sample, sequenced in a study of blood T cell repertoires in COVID-19. Clones were sequenced by immunoSEQ multiplex PCR, and TCRdb holds only the in-frame ones, with some missing. The sample has approximately 88,000 clones, roughly 87% seen once. Sequenced input: peripheral blood. The receptors come from a male donor with acute or convalescent COVID-19.

The chain carries TRBV7-6 and TRBJ2-2, with a weak D call TRBD2 (6 bases). The germline gives CDR1 SGHVS, CDR2 FNYEAQ. The CDR3 loop spans 15 amino acids. The V gene lost 3 bases and the J gene lost 0 bases, with 8 bases spanning the gap. The CDR3 bases are TGTGCCAGCAGCTTGGGCGGGGCGAACACCGGGGAGCTGTTTTTT. Its translation is CASSLGGANTGELFF. Drawing the rest from reference TRBV7-6 and TRBJ2-2, the complete variable domain is GAGVSQSPRYKVTKRGQDVALRCDPISGHVSLYWYRQALGQGPEFLTYFNYEAQQDKSGLPNDRFSAERPEGSISTLTIQRTEQRDSAMYRCASSLGGANTGELFFGEGSRLTVL.

This chain links TRBV7-3 with TRBJ2-1; the D is unclear. The CDR3 length is 13 residues. The V end was cut by 5 bases, the J end by 2 bases, with 7 bases between. Germline V gene data show CDR1 as SGHTA and CDR2 as FQGTGA. CDR3 in amino acids: CASSPRAYNEQFF. CDR3 sequence (DNA): TGTGCCAGCAGCCCTCGGGCCTACAATGAGCAGTTCTTC.